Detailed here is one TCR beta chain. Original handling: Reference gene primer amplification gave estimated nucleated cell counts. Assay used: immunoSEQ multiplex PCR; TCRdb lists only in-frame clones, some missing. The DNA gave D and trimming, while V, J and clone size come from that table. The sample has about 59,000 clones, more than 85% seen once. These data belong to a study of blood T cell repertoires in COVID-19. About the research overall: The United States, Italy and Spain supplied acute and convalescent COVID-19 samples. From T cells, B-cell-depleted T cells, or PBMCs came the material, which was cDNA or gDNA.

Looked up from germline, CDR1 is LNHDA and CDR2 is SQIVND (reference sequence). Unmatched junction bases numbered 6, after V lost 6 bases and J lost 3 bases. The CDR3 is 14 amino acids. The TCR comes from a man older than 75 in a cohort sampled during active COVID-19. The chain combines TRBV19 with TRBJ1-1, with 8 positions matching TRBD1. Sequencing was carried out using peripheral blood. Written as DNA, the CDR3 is TGTGCCAGTAGACCAGGGGGCAAGGACACTGAAGCTTTCTTT. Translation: CASRPGGKDTEAFF.